This entry concerns a single TCR beta chain. Antigen: not known. This specimen comes from a study of T-cell reconstitution after alpha-beta-depleted transplantation in children. Study-wide points: Reportedly, only several hundred clones from non-depleted graft cells drove alpha-beta T-cell counts at about two months. Newly made T cells mostly supplied T-cell counts and diversity one year after transplant. High day-60 TCRbeta diversity in some patients came from surviving recipient T cells and thymic progenitors.

Unmatched junction bases numbered 12, after V lost 4 bases and J lost 3 bases. The CDR3 covers 17 residues. The TCRbeta library was prepared with unique molecular identifiers. TCRdb used MiXCR to reprocess the PCR reads, holding one entry per CDR3 protein. The table shows about a million distinct CDR3 sequences, with about 29% occurring only once. The sample here was PBMCs, mostly from graft donor cells, taken 360 days after TCRalphabeta/CD19-depleted stem cell transplant. This TCR was recovered from a boy under two years old who had a stem cell transplant for SCID, so the T cells may come from the graft donor. The rearrangement links TRBV12-3 or TRBV12-4 to TRBJ1-5; TRBD1 agrees at 7 bases. CDR3 amino acids: CASSSRTQGGNNQPQHF. In nucleotides, the CDR3 is TGTGCCAGCAGTTCTCGAACCCAGGGGGGCAACAATCAGCCCCAGCATTTT.